The table lists the clone carrying this T cell receptor (beta chain) with many counts. Its specificity is unknown. V shed 4 bases, J shed 9 bases, and the junction held 11 bases outside the gene matches. The CDR3 sequence is 14 residues long. Germline loops: CDR1 SGHDT, CDR2 YYEEEE. Noted time point: patch test 2, 6 weeks after DPC sensitization. As to treatment: therapeutic diphenylcyclopropenone sensitization with weekly scalp DPC. This sample was included in a study of human T cells and chemical hapten exposure. In the study overall: Predominantly women, the patients had alopecia areata, totalis or universalis.

TCRdb reprocessed the RACE reads with MiXCR, giving one entry per CDR3 protein. In the table there are roughly 380,000 distinct CDR3 sequences, about 6% of which are singletons. Whole-study results and caveats: The immune response of these alopecia patients might not match healthy individuals'. Controls formed significantly fewer large CDR3 similarity clusters than expanded TCRs did.

The TCR was taken from a young woman with alopecia areata. Some clones in this sample may be carry-over from other donors' samples. V gene TRBV5-6 combines with J gene TRBJ1-1; 8 nucleotides match TRBD1. The sequenced sample was whole blood, obtained in connection with sensitization to the hapten diphenylcyclopropenone (DPC). The CDR3 is CASSATGEGFKAFF. CDR3 in DNA: TGTGCCAGCAGCGCGACAGGGGAGGGGTTCAAAGCTTTCTTT. The full variable domain, rest sourced from reference TRBV5-6 and TRBJ1-1, is DAGVTQSPTHLIKTRGQQVTLRCSPKSGHDTVSWYQQALGQGPQFIFQYYEEEERQRGNFPDRFSGHQFPNYSSELNVNALLLGDSALYLCASSATGEGFKAFFGQGTRLTVV.